One sample yielded the 23 T cell receptor beta chains listed below, sequenced in a study of T cells in narcolepsy. Measured with immunoSEQ multiplex PCR; TCRdb has only the in-frame clones, and not every one. The table records 35,000 to 40,000 clones, approximately 85% of them present only once. Sequenced sample: CD45RA- memory CD4+ T cells from PBMCs. These receptors all come from a human donor with narcolepsy.

The V gene is TRBV6-5, the J gene TRBJ2-7; 10 nucleotides align to TRBD1. Germline V gives CDR1 MNHEY, CDR2 SVGAGI. The ends lost 7 bases at V and 5 bases at J; junction bases unmatched: 5. This CDR3 comprises 13 residues. The CDR3 sequence is CASTRTGGHEQYF. The CDR3 coding sequence is TGTGCCAGCACCAGGACAGGGGGGCACGAGCAGTACTTC.

V usage is TRBV4-3 and J usage is TRBJ2-5, with D perhaps TRBD1 (6 bases). Trimming stripped 1 base from V and 3 bases from J, with 15 bases between. CDR3 size: 16 residues. In germline, CDR1 is LGHNA, CDR2 YSLEER. CDR3 in DNA: TGCGCCAGCAGCCAAGGAGAAGGGGGTTCCGAAGAGACCCAGTACTTC. It is translated as CASSQGEGGSEETQYF.

V is TRBV7-9 and J is TRBJ2-7, with TRBD1 matching 7 bases. The CDR3 is 12 residues long. Per germline, CDR1 SEHNR and CDR2 FQNEAQ (reference sequence). V shed 5 bases, J shed 4 bases, and the junction held 2 bases outside the gene matches. CDR3 DNA: TGTGCCAGCAGCCAGGGACAGTACGAGCAGTACTTC. It translates to CASSQGQYEQYF.

This chain uses TRBV5-1 with TRBJ1-6; TRBD1 is a possible D gene (6 bases). The V and J ends lost 1 base and 7 bases respectively, with 9 bases between them. There are 14 residues in the CDR3. Germline V lookup: CDR1 SGHRS, CDR2 YFSETQ. The CDR3 loop is CASSLYRENSPLHF. For the CDR3, the DNA is TGCGCCAGCAGCTTGTACAGGGAAAATTCACCCCTCCACTTT. The full variable domain, in which reference TRBV5-1 and TRBJ1-6 provide the parts outside the CDR3, is KAGVTQTPRYLIKTRGQQVTLSCSPISGHRSVSWYQQTPGQGLQFLFEYFSETQRNKGNFPGRFSGRQFSNSRSEMNVSTLELGDSALYLCASSLYRENSPLHFGNGTRLTVT.

In its sample, this clone was seen once. This sequence joins TRBV5-6 and TRBJ1-5, with D possibly being TRBD1 (5 bases). Between the trimmed V and J ends, which lost 4 bases and 3 bases, there was a span of 8 bases. CDR1 is SGHDT, CDR2 YYEEEE, per germline. The length of the CDR3 is 13 residues. The CDR3 loop is CASSKGTNQPQHF. In nucleotides, the CDR3 is TGTGCCAGCAGCAAGGGGACCAATCAGCCCCAGCATTTT.

This clone was detected once. This chain connects TRBV11-2 to TRBJ2-7; D uncertain. CDR1 is SGHAT and CDR2 is FQNNGV in the germline V gene. This CDR3 comprises 13 residues. Trimming pared 1 base from V and 6 bases from J, leaving 10 bases between. CDR3 DNA: TGTGCCAGCAGCTTAGTCCCGGACGGCGAGCAGTACTTC. Its protein product is CASSLVPDGEQYF.

This clone was detected only a few times. This sequence joins TRBV29-1 and TRBJ2-3; tentative D call: TRBD1 (6 bases). The CDR3 has 14 amino acids. V shed 4 bases and J shed 2 bases, with 13 bases lying between them. Germline-derived CDR1 and CDR2 are SQVTM and ANQGSEA. The CDR3 bases are TGCAGCGTTGGGGGGCAGCTTCACACAGATACGCAGTATTTT. Its protein is CSVGGQLHTDTQYF.

The rearrangement uses TRBV7-3 and TRBJ2-1; D gene uncertain. The CDR3 consists of 14 residues. CDR1 and CDR2 from the germline V gene are SGHTA and FQGTGA. V lost 0 bases to trimming and J lost 9 bases, with 12 bases between them. CDR3 sequence reads: CASSLTPPMGEQFF. In nucleotides, the CDR3 is TGTGCCAGCAGCTTAACCCCCCCGATGGGTGAGCAGTTCTTC.

The chain employs TRBV7-9 and TRBJ1-4, with D perhaps matching TRBD1 (5 bases). Trimming took 2 bases from V and 5 from J, leaving 12 bases between them. The CDR3 runs to 15 residues. Germline V gives CDR1 SEHNR, CDR2 FQNEAQ (reference sequence). The CDR3 region has the DNA TGTGCCAGCAGCTTAATCTGGGGCAAAAATGAAAAACTGTTTTTT. Its protein product is CASSLIWGKNEKLFF.

The rearrangement links TRBV10-3 to TRBJ1-5; D gene ambiguous. Trimming removed 7 bases from V and 0 bases from J, with 7 bases in between. The germline CDR1 and CDR2 sequences are ENHRY and SYGVKD. The CDR3 runs 13 residues. The CDR3 region is CAITADSNQPQHF. The DNA of the CDR3 is TGTGCCATCACGGCTGATAGCAATCAGCCCCAGCATTTT.

The chain uses TRBV28 and TRBJ1-2; D is unresolved. This CDR3 contains 13 residues. Germline CDR1 and CDR2: MDHEN and SYDVKM. The V end was cut by 5 bases, the J end by 3 bases, with 10 bases between. CDR3 nucleotides: TGTGCCAGCAGTCCCGGGTCGTACTATGGCTACACCTTC. Protein: CASSPGSYYGYTF.

Here the CDR3 reads CAWSVTGQYDGYTF. CDR3 nucleotides: TGTGCCTGGAGTGTAACGGGGCAATATGATGGCTACACCTTC. This sequence joins TRBV30 and TRBJ1-2; possibly TRBD1 for D (5 bases). The germline V gene encodes CDR1 GTSNPN and CDR2 SVGIG (reference sequence). V shed 0 bases and J shed 6 bases, with 14 bases lying between them. CDR3 length: 14 amino acids.

This sequence joins TRBV10-2 and TRBJ2-1; D perhaps matches TRBD2 (5 bases). The CDR3 sequence is 12 residues long. V was clipped by 6 bases and J by 9 bases, with 12 bases between them. Germline V gene lookup returns CDR1 WSHSY and CDR2 SAAADI. The CDR3 sequence: CASRDGGGEQFF. CDR3 in DNA: TGCGCCAGCAGAGACGGAGGAGGTGAGCAGTTCTTC.

This clone showed up just once. The J gene is TRBJ1-5, the V gene TRBV19, with D unclear. With 4 bases removed from V and 4 bases from J, the gap between germline ends came to 5 bases. The V gene's germline CDR1 is LNHDA and CDR2 SQIVND (reference sequence). This CDR3 comprises 12 residues. The CDR3 region is CASSSGNQPQHF. For the CDR3, the DNA is TGTGCCAGTAGTAGCGGGAATCAGCCCCAGCATTTT.

The chain links TRBV2 to TRBJ2-1, with TRBD2 as a possible D gene (6 bases). There are 12 residues in the CDR3. Germline V CDR1 and CDR2: SNHLY, FYNNEI. Trimming took off 6 bases at V and 6 bases at J, with 9 bases between the two ends. CDR3 loop: CASSAGSNEQFF. The DNA of the CDR3 is TGTGCCAGCAGCGCGGGAAGCAATGAGCAGTTCTTC.

The gene calls are TRBV20-1 and TRBJ2-5; D call uncertain. Germline CDR1 is DFQATT and CDR2 is SNEGSKA (reference sequence). Deletions cut 3 bases from V and 5 bases from J, with 4 bases between. The CDR3 contains 10 residues. CDR3: CSASFETQYF. CDR3 sequence (DNA): TGCAGTGCTAGTTTTGAGACCCAGTACTTC.

This chain joins TRBV9 and TRBJ1-1; D possibly corresponds to TRBD1 (5 bases). Germline V gene lookup returns CDR1 SGDLS and CDR2 YYNGEE. This CDR3 has 16 amino acids. Between the trimmed V and J ends, which lost 4 bases and 1 base, there was a span of 17 bases. In DNA, the CDR3 is TGTGCCAGCAGCCATCTACCGGGGGTAGGGAACACTGAAGCTTTCTTT. Translating gives CASSHLPGVGNTEAFF.

As concerns this clone: One end of the junction is discordant with germline, which a read error may explain. J is TRBJ2-7 and V is TRBV19; the match to TRBD1 covers 9 bases. In germline, CDR1 is LNHDA, CDR2 SQIVND (reference sequence). The CDR3 consists of 15 residues. Written as DNA, the CDR3 is TGTGCCAGTAACCCGGGACAGGGCATTCCCTACGAGCGGTACTTC. Amino acids: CASNPGQGIPYERYF. Based on the CDR3 plus reference TRBV19 and TRBJ2-7, the full variable domain is DGGITQSPKYLFRKEGQNVTLSCEQNLNHDAMYWYRQDPGQGLRLIYYSQIVNDFQKGDIAEGYSVSREKKESFPLTVTSAQKNPTAFYLCASNPGQGIPYERYFGPGTRLTVT.

Here the CDR3 reads CASSDRDRSSEAFF. CDR3 bases: TGTGCCAGCAGCGACCGGGACAGGTCTTCAGAAGCTTTCTTT. The chain carries TRBV9 and TRBJ1-1; 8 positions agree with TRBD1. The V gene end was trimmed by 3 bases and the J gene end by 8 bases; junction bases not matched to a gene: 9. Germline CDR1 SGDLS, CDR2 YYNGEE. This CDR3 is built from 14 residues.

The CDR3 nucleotides read TGTGCCAGCAGCTCCCAGGGGAGGATGAACACTGAAGCTTTCTTT. As protein: CASSSQGRMNTEAFF. The gene calls are TRBV5-5 and TRBJ1-1; tentative D call: TRBD1 (6 bases). Germline loops: CDR1 SGHKS, CDR2 YYEKEE (reference sequence). The V gene lost 3 bases and the J gene lost 0 bases, with 12 bases spanning the gap. The CDR3 covers 15 residues.

The chain is built from TRBV10-3 and TRBJ2-7; D gene uncertain. V was shortened by 3 bases and J by 1 base, with 4 bases between the two germline ends. The CDR3 runs to 12 residues. Germline lookup yields CDR1 ENHRY and CDR2 SYGVKD. In DNA, the CDR3 is TGTGCCATCAGTGAAGGGTCCTACGAGCAGTACTTC. Protein product: CAISEGSYEQYF.

This clone occurred a few times. CDR3: CASSASPGVGYTF. The CDR3 DNA sequence: TGTGCCAGTAGTGCCTCACCTGGCGTTGGCTACACCTTC. The rearrangement uses TRBV19 and TRBJ1-2; D ambiguous. Per the germline V gene, CDR1 is LNHDA and CDR2 is SQIVND (reference sequence). This CDR3 is 13 amino acids long. Deletions cut 5 bases from V and 7 bases from J, with 14 bases between.

The chain has TRBV4-1 and TRBJ2-5; D could derive from TRBD1 or TRBD2 (5 bases each). The DNA end lines up better with TRBJ2-7; the J call may be wrong. CDR1 is MGHRA, CDR2 YSYEKL, per germline. There are 14 residues in the CDR3. The CDR3 spells CASSQEGVSYEQYF. CDR3 nucleotides: TGCGCCAGCAGCCAAGAGGGGGTCTCCTACGAGCAGTACTTC.